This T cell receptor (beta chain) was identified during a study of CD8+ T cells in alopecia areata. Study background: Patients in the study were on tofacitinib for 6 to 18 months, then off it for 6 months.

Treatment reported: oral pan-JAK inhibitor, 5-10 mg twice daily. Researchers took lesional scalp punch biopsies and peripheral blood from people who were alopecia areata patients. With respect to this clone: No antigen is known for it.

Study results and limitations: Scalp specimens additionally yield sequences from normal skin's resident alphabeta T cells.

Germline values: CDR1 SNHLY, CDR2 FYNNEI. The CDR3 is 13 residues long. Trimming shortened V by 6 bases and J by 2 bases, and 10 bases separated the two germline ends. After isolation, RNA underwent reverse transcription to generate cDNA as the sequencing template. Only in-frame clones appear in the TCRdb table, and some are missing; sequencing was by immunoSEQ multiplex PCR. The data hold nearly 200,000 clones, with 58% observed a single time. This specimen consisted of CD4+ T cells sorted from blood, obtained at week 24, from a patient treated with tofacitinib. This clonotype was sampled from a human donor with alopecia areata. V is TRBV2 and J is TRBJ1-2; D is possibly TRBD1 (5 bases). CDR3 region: CASRQGLNYGYTF. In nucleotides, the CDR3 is TGTGCCAGCAGGCAGGGCCTGAACTATGGCTACACCTTC.